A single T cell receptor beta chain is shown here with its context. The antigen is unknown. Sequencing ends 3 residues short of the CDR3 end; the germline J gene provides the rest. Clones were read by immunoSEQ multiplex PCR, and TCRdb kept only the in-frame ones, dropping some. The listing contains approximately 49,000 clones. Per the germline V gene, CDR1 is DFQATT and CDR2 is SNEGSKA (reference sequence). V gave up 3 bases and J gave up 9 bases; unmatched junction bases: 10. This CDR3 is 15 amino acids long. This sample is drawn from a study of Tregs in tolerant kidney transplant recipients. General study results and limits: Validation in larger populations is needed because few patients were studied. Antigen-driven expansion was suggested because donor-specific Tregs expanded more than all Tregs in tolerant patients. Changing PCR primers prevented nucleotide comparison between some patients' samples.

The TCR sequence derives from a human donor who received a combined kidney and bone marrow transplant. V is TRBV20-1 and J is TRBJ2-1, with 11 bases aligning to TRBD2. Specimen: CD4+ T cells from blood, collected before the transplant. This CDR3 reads CSARGSGRAWGEQFF. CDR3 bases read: TGCAGTGCTAGGGGTAGCGGGAGGGCCTGGGGTGAG.